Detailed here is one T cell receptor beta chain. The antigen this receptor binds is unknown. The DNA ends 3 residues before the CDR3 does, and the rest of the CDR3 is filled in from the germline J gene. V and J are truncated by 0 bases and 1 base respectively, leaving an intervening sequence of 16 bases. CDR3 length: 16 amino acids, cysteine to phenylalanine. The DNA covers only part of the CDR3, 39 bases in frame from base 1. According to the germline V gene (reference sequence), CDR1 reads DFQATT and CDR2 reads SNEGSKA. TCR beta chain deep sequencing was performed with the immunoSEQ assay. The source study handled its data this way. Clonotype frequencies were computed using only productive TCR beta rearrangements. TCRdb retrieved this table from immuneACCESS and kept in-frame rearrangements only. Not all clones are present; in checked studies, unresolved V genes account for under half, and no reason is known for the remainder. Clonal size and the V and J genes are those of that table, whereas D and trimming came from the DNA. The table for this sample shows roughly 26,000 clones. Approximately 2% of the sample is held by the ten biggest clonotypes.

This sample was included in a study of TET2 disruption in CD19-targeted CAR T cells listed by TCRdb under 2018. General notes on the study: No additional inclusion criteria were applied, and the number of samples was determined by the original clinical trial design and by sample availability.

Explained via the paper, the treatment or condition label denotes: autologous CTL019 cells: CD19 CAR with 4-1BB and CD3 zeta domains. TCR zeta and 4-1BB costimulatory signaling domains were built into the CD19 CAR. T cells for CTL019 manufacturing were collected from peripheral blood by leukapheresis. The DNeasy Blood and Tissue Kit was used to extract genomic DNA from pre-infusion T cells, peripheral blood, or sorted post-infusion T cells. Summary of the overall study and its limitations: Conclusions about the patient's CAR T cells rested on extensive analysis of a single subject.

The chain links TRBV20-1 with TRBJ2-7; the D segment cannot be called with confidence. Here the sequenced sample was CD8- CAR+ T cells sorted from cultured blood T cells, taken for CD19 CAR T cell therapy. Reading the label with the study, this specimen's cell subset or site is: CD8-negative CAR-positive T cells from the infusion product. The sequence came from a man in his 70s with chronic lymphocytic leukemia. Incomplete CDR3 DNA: TGCAGTGCTAGAGATCGACGTCAGCCAGGTTCCTACGAG. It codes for CSARDRRQPGSYE. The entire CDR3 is CSARDRRQPGSYEQYF.